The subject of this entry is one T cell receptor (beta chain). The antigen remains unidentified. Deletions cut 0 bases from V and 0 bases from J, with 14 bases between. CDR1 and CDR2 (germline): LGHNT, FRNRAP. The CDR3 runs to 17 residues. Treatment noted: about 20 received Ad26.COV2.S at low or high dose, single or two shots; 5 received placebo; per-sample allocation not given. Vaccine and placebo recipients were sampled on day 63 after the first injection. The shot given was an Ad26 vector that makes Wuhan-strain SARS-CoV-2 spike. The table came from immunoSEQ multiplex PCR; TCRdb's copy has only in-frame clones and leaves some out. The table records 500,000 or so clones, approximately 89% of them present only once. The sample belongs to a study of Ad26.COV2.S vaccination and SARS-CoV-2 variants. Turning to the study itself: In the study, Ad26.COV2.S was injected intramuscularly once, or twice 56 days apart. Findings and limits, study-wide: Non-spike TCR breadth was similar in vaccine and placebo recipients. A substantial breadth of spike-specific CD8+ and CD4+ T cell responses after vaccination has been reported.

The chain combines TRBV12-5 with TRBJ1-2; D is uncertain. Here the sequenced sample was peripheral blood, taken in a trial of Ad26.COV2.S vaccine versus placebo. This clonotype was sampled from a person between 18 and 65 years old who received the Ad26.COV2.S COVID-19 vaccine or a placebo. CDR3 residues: CASGLVRVESPNYGYTF. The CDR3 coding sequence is TGTGCTAGTGGTTTGGTACGGGTGGAGAGTCCTAACTATGGCTACACCTTC.